This section outlines one T cell receptor beta chain sequence together with its context. Nashville, Tennessee was home to all donors, each a Caucasian adult. CDR1 is ENHRY, CDR2 SYGVKD, per germline. The V end was cut by 11 bases, the J end by 3 bases, with 14 bases between. The CDR3 extends over 13 amino acids. The assay was run at deep level. Clones were sequenced by immunoSEQ multiplex PCR, and TCRdb holds only the in-frame ones, with some missing. The sample yields 400,000 to 600,000 clones, 70% to 80% seen once. This sample was included in a study of shared clonotypes between healthy human individuals.

This receptor was identified in a middle-aged woman in good health. Some clones in this sample may be carry-over from other donors' samples. V is TRBV10-3 and J is TRBJ1-3; D is undetermined. The sample taken for sequencing was PBMCs. CDR3 sequence (DNA): TGTGCCTTAGGGTCCCCTGGTGGAAACACCATATATTTT. This codes for CALGSPGGNTIYF.